The 12 T cell receptor beta chains listed next were all sequenced from one sample in a study of T cells in Graves' hyperthyroidism and ophthalmopathy. The investigators amplified TCR beta CDR3 regions from RNA transcripts. TCR CDR3 regions were first amplified by RT-PCR with HTBI primers. MiXCR, run by TCRdb on the multiplex PCR reads, gives a single entry per CDR3 protein. The sample yields some 700,000 distinct CDR3 sequences, around 16% seen once. Source material: blood. The source is a man aged 50-60 years with Graves' hyperthyroidism.

V usage is TRBV7-6 and J usage is TRBJ2-5; TRBD2 is a possible D gene (6 bases). V shed 5 bases and J shed 5 bases, with 18 bases lying between them. CDR1 and CDR2 (germline): SGHVS, FNYEAQ. The CDR3 runs to 15 residues. DNA for the CDR3: TGTGCCAGCAGCCCCGGCTTGGGGAGGCGGGAGACCCAGTACTTC. Its translation: CASSPGLGRRETQYF.

There are many counts of this clonotype. This CDR3 is CATSRTGANTEAFF. The CDR3 nucleotides are TGTGCCACCAGTAGGACAGGGGCGAACACTGAAGCTTTCTTT. This chain uses TRBV24-1 with TRBJ1-1, with 9 bases aligning to TRBD1. V lost 6 bases to trimming and J lost 1 base; unmatched junction nucleotides: 2. Germline CDR1 and CDR2: KGHDR and SFDVKD. The CDR3 length is 14 residues.

Worth noting for this clonotype: A clone one base away is much larger, so this may be a read error. The CDR3 loop reads CASSLGTDTYTEQFF. DNA for the CDR3: TGCGCCAGCAGCTTGGGGACCGATACCTACACTGAGCAGTTCTTC. The rearrangement uses TRBV5-1 and TRBJ2-1, with D unresolved. The CDR3 length is 15 residues. Germline values: CDR1 SGHRS, CDR2 YFSETQ.

The chain combines TRBV28 with TRBJ1-5; no firm D call. This CDR3 is 14 amino acids long. Looked up from germline, CDR1 is MDHEN and CDR2 is SYDVKM. Trimming took off 6 bases at V and 6 bases at J, with 15 bases between the two ends. CDR3 nucleotides: TGTGCCAGCAGAGAAGGACTGGCTGGTCAGCCCCAGCATTTT. It yields the protein CASREGLAGQPQHF.

This clonotype was recorded a few times. The chain employs TRBV4-1 and TRBJ1-1; no definite D call. Germline V gene data show CDR1 as MGHRA and CDR2 as YSYEKL. V gave up 0 bases and J gave up 2 bases, with 10 bases separating them. This CDR3 contains 15 residues. The CDR3 coding sequence is TGCGCCAGCAGCCAAGATAGGACGACCAACACTGAAGCTTTCTTT. Its protein is CASSQDRTTNTEAFF.

This clonotype was seen repeatedly, ten times or more. The rearrangement joins TRBV12-3 or TRBV12-4 to TRBJ1-1; unclear D gene. The CDR3 contains 10 residues. Trimming took off 8 bases at V and 7 bases at J, with 8 bases between the two ends. DNA for the CDR3: TGTGCCAGCCGACGAAGTGAAGCTTTCTTT. Residues: CASRRSEAFF.

This clonotype has just one count. This chain links TRBV19 with TRBJ2-7; 8 bases line up with TRBD1. The CDR3 is 13 residues long. With 4 bases clipped from V and 3 bases from J, the junction kept 2 bases outside the gene matches. CDR1 and CDR2 from the germline V gene are LNHDA and SQIVND (reference sequence). The CDR3 sequence is CASSNGQGYEQYF. In DNA form, the CDR3 reads TGTGCCAGTAGTAACGGACAGGGCTACGAGCAGTACTTC.

This clonotype was seen at least ten times. The rearrangement uses TRBV30 and TRBJ1-1; D gene unclear. Trimming removed 0 bases from V and 1 base from J, with 6 bases in between. The CDR3 contains 13 residues. Germline CDR1 reads GTSNPN; CDR2 reads SVGIG (reference sequence). CDR3: CAWSVQRNTEAFF. DNA of the CDR3: TGTGCCTGGAGTGTACAACGGAACACTGAAGCTTTCTTT.

This sequence joins TRBV4-3 and TRBJ1-3; D is unresolved. V lost 1 base, J lost 9 bases, and 16 bases lay in between. Germline V lookup: CDR1 LGHNA, CDR2 YSLEER. The CDR3 has 15 residues. The CDR3, as DNA: TGCGCCAGCAGCCAAGTTGGGATCCTGTCTTCCACCATATATTTT. Amino acids: CASSQVGILSSTIYF.

This clonotype was observed a handful of times. The chain employs TRBV20-1 and TRBJ2-7; TRBD2 might be the D (6 bases). In germline, CDR1 is DFQATT, CDR2 SNEGSKA (reference sequence). Trimming stripped 4 bases from V and 4 bases from J, with 23 bases between. This CDR3 is built from 16 residues. The CDR3 region is CSATALAFGSGYEQYF. In DNA, the CDR3 is TGCAGTGCTACCGCCCTAGCTTTCGGGAGTGGGTACGAGCAGTACTTC.

This clonotype was recorded at least ten times. This rearrangement joins TRBV2 to TRBJ1-5; D might be TRBD1 (6 bases). Germline V CDR1 and CDR2: SNHLY, FYNNEI. V dropped 6 bases and J dropped 6 bases, with 12 bases sitting between them. The length of the CDR3 is 13 residues. The CDR3: CASRRGAIQPQHF. CDR3 in DNA: TGTGCCAGCAGACGGGGGGCGATTCAGCCCCAGCATTTT. The full variable domain, its missing parts supplied by reference TRBV2 and TRBJ1-5, is EPEVTQTPSHQVTQMGQEVILRCVPISNHLYFYWYRQILGQKVEFLVSFYNNEISEKSEIFDDQFSVERPDGSNFTLKIRSTKLEDSAMYFCASRRGAIQPQHFGDGTRLSIL.

At least ten counts were recorded for this clonotype. The chain combines TRBV27 with TRBJ2-1; D remains ambiguous. V was clipped by 3 bases and J by 4 bases, with 10 bases between them. This CDR3 has 14 residues. Looked up from germline, CDR1 is MNHEY and CDR2 is SMNVEV (reference sequence). The CDR3 loop reads CASSFAALYNEQFF. In nucleotides, the CDR3 is TGTGCCAGCAGTTTCGCGGCTCTATACAATGAGCAGTTCTTC.